One T cell receptor beta chain is described in this entry. Antigen: not known. This entry is derived from a study of T cell responses to AZD1222 COVID-19 vaccine. Method: immunoSEQ multiplex PCR; TCRdb's copy keeps in-frame clones and lacks some. The table shows some 62,000 clones, with roughly three quarters occurring only once. Study-wide results and caveats: The donor cohort was predominantly white British with a female majority, and clonal diversity may have been underestimated. Spike-specific TCR breadth and depth went up after people got two AZD1222 doses. Across spike, vaccine-associated CD4 TCRs were found, dominant at 160-218 and 743-854.

CDR1 is MDHEN and CDR2 is SYDVKM in the germline V gene. The V end lost 6 bases, the J end lost 0 bases, and 8 bases lay between the germline ends. The CDR3 is made up of 13 amino acids. The sample in question was peripheral blood, obtained on day 0 of AZD1222 vaccination. The genes are TRBV28 and TRBJ1-1; D is unresolved. The source of this sequence is an adult in good health. The CDR3 loop is CASRPTVNTEAFF. The CDR3 nucleotides are TGTGCCAGCAGACCCACAGTGAACACTGAAGCTTTCTTT.